The 9 T cell receptor beta chains below were found in one sample sequenced in a study of cytomegalovirus exposure and HLA in healthy donors. The PCR employed 60 Vbeta primers together with 13 Jbeta primers. Data came from immunoSEQ multiplex PCR; TCRdb stores just in-frame clones and leaves some out. The table lists about 140,000 clones, roughly 62% of them singletons. Sequencing used PBMCs. These TCRs come from a male donor in good health and CMV-seronegative.

This rearrangement joins TRBV18 to TRBJ1-4, with 7 nucleotides matching TRBD1. The germline V gene has CDR1 KGHSH and CDR2 LQKENI. V lost 2 bases to trimming and J lost 6 bases; unmatched junction nucleotides: 3. The CDR3 is 14 amino acids. This CDR3 reads CASSPGTEDEKLFF. CDR3 sequence (DNA): TGTGCCAGCTCACCAGGGACAGAAGATGAAAAACTGTTTTTT.

CDR3 amino acids: CASSSPGTGGLHQPQHF. CDR3 nucleotide sequence: TGTGCCAGCAGTTCACCAGGGACAGGGGGCCTCCATCAGCCCCAGCATTTT. V and J are TRBV28 and TRBJ1-5; TRBD1 matches at 12 bases. The CDR3 has 17 amino acids. Germline CDR1 is MDHEN and CDR2 is SYDVKM. Germline trimming cut 4 bases from V and 5 bases from J; bases unmatched to any gene: 9.

The V and J genes are TRBV7-3 and TRBJ1-3; D is ambiguous. Germline V gene sequence: CDR1 SGHTA, CDR2 FQGTGA. V lost 5 bases and J lost 3, with 23 bases in between. The CDR3 length is 18 residues. CDR3 DNA: TGTGCCAGCAGCCTTCGGGTGGGAGGTCTTTTATTTGGAAACACCATATATTTT. It codes for CASSLRVGGLLFGNTIYF.

The V gene is TRBV7-3, the J gene TRBJ1-2; 12 bases agree with TRBD1. Germline CDR1 SGHTA, CDR2 FQGTGA. Trimming took 3 bases from V and 7 from J; bases not matched to a gene: 9. The CDR3 is 16 amino acids. The CDR3: CASSLGQGAGMSGYTF. The CDR3 DNA sequence: TGTGCCAGCAGCTTGGGACAGGGGGCGGGCATGAGTGGCTACACCTTC.

This chain connects TRBV7-2 to TRBJ2-7; D is possibly TRBD1 (6 bases). Germline CDR1 is SGHTA and CDR2 is FQGNSA. CDR3 length equals 14 residues. V was clipped by 5 bases and J by 0 bases, with 11 bases between them. The CDR3 DNA is TGTGCCAGCAGCCCTGACAGGTACTCCTACGAGCAGTACTTC. Its protein product is CASSPDRYSYEQYF.

This clone was recorded only once. The chain combines TRBV5-4 with TRBJ2-2, with 9 nucleotides matching TRBD2. Germline V gene data show CDR1 as SGHNT and CDR2 as YYREEE (reference sequence). V was pared by 4 bases and J by 7 bases, with 14 bases of the junction left unmatched. The CDR3 is made up of 17 amino acids. The CDR3 is CASSLAGGGGRGGELFF. CDR3 bases: TGTGCCAGCAGCCTGGCGGGAGGGGGAGGAAGAGGCGGGGAGCTGTTTTTT.

The gene calls are TRBV7-8 and TRBJ1-5, with 8 bases fitting TRBD1. CDR3 length: 17 amino acids. CDR1 and CDR2 from the germline V gene are SGHVS and FQNEAQ. J was trimmed by 1 base and V by 0 bases; bases with no gene match: 5. DNA of the CDR3: TGTGCCAGCAGCTTAGCGGCGCGGGACAGGAGCAATCAGCCCCAGCATTTT. This sequence encodes CASSLAARDRSNQPQHF.

This clone was seen just once. The J gene is TRBJ2-7, the V gene TRBV29-1; D call uncertain. The V and J ends lost 4 bases and 4 bases respectively, with 8 bases between them. This CDR3 has 11 amino acids. The germline gives CDR1 SQVTM, CDR2 ANQGSEA. CDR3 bases: TGCAGCGTTGGGCCATCATACGAGCAGTACTTC. It is translated as CSVGPSYEQYF.

V gene TRBV6-5 combines with J gene TRBJ2-2; no reliable D call. This CDR3 has 16 amino acids. V lost 4 bases and J lost 0, with 12 bases in between. The germline CDR1 and CDR2 sequences are MNHEY and SVGAGI. For the CDR3, the DNA is TGTGCCAGCAGTTTTCTTTCGTCAGCGAACACCGGGGAGCTGTTTTTT. Amino acid sequence: CASSFLSSANTGELFF.